Below are 27 T cell receptor beta chains sequenced from a single sample in a study of chemoradiotherapy in HPV16-positive cancers. The assay was immunoSEQ multiplex PCR, and TCRdb's table has in-frame clones only and misses some. The table lists about 15,000 clones, approximately 86% of them singletons. Source: blood, taken from a patient who underwent chemoradiotherapy. The source is a human donor with HPV-associated anogenital cancer.

This sequence joins TRBV6-1 and TRBJ1-5; D remains unclear. CDR1 is MNHNS, CDR2 SASEGT, per germline. The CDR3 sequence is 13 residues long. The V and J ends lost 8 bases and 6 bases respectively, with 14 bases between them. The CDR3 DNA follows: TGTGCCAGCTGGGTTGGTACCGCTCAGCCCCAGCATTTT. Translating gives CASWVGTAQPQHF.

Remarks on this clone: This sample also contains other DNA sequences that code for the same CDR3. The chain links TRBV7-6 to TRBJ1-1, with D unresolved. The CDR3 is made up of 14 amino acids. Per germline, CDR1 SGHVS and CDR2 FNYEAQ. V gave up 1 base and J gave up 1 base, with 7 bases separating them. The CDR3 region is CASSLGRENTEAFF. The CDR3 DNA sequence: TGTGCCAGCAGCTTAGGGCGGGAGAACACTGAAGCTTTCTTT.

The gene calls are TRBV10-2 and TRBJ1-2; D unclear. V was cut by 8 bases and J by 3 bases, with 10 bases left in between. Germline V gene lookup returns CDR1 WSHSY and CDR2 SAAADI. This CDR3 comprises 12 residues. CDR3 in amino acids: CASLRDDYGYTF. In DNA form, the CDR3 reads TGCGCCAGCTTAAGGGATGACTATGGCTACACCTTC.

CDR3 nucleotide sequence: TGTGCCAGCAGCTTTAGGGGGACAGGGCGCTACACCTTC. It translates to CASSFRGTGRYTF. The chain links TRBV7-9 to TRBJ1-2, with 9 bases matching TRBD1. Germline V gene sequence: CDR1 SEHNR, CDR2 FQNEAQ (reference sequence). With V trimmed by 3 bases and J by 9 bases, 5 bases remained unmatched. This CDR3 spans 13 amino acids. Full variable domain (outside the CDR3, taken from reference TRBV7-9 and TRBJ1-2): DTGVSQNPRHKITKRGQNVTFRCDPISEHNRLYWYRQTLGQGPEFLTYFQNEAQLEKSRLLSDRFSAERPKGSFSTLEIQRTEQGDSAMYLCASSFRGTGRYTFGSGTRLTVV.

This rearrangement joins TRBV5-1 to TRBJ2-1; 14 nucleotides agree with TRBD2. In germline, CDR1 is SGHRS, CDR2 YFSETQ. Trimming at V came to 4 bases and at J to 6 bases, leaving 3 bases not matched to a gene. The CDR3 is 15 residues long. CDR3 residues: CASSPGLAGVNEQFF. In DNA, the CDR3 is TGCGCCAGCAGCCCGGGACTAGCGGGAGTCAATGAGCAGTTCTTC.

V usage is TRBV6-1 and J usage is TRBJ2-1; D might be TRBD1 (5 bases). Per the germline V gene, CDR1 is MNHNS and CDR2 is SASEGT. V gave up 1 base and J gave up 0 bases, with 7 bases separating them. The CDR3 consists of 15 residues. The CDR3 here is CASSEGGSSYNEQFF. Written as DNA, the CDR3 is TGTGCCAGCAGTGAAGGGGGCAGCTCCTACAATGAGCAGTTCTTC.

This chain uses TRBV5-6 with TRBJ2-5; 8 bases are a match to TRBD2. There are 16 residues in the CDR3. Trimming removed 3 bases from V and 1 base from J; junction bases left unmatched: 8. Germline-derived CDR1 and CDR2 are SGHDT and YYEEEE. In nucleotides, the CDR3 is TGTGCCAGCAGCTCAAGCGCGGGGGGCCCCCAAGAGACCCAGTACTTC. It yields the protein CASSSSAGGPQETQYF.

This chain connects TRBV2 to TRBJ2-3; D gene ambiguous. This CDR3 region has 12 residues. Trimming removed 8 bases from V and 2 bases from J, with 8 bases in between. Germline CDR1 SNHLY, CDR2 FYNNEI. CDR3 coding DNA: TGTGCCAGCCGCTTTTACACAGATACGCAGTATTTT. The encoded protein is CASRFYTDTQYF.

Note on this clone: Germline and junction disagree at one end, which may indicate a read error. The chain carries TRBV6-1 and TRBJ1-2; D call uncertain. CDR1 is MNHNS, CDR2 SASEGT, per germline. The CDR3 is made up of 16 amino acids. The CDR3 spells CASSDYRTVANYSYTF. CDR3 coding DNA: TGTGCCAGCAGTGACTATCGAACGGTTGCTAACTATAGCTACACCTTC.

This clone came up a few times. V is TRBV28 and J is TRBJ1-2; D gene unclear. Germline CDR1 and CDR2: MDHEN and SYDVKM. V was shortened by 3 bases and J by 0 bases, with 8 bases between the two germline ends. This CDR3 has 14 amino acids. The CDR3 loop reads CASSFGSANYGYTF. In nucleotides, the CDR3 is TGTGCCAGCAGTTTTGGCAGTGCTAACTATGGCTACACCTTC.

The chain carries TRBV9 and TRBJ2-5, with D possibly being TRBD1 or TRBD2 (5 bases each). The germline V and J ends were trimmed by 0 bases and 0 bases, with 9 bases remaining between them. The CDR3 is made up of 15 amino acids. The germline CDR1 and CDR2 sequences are SGDLS and YYNGEE. CDR3 DNA: TGTGCCAGCAGCGTAGTGGGGGTCAACCAAGAGACCCAGTACTTC. Protein sequence: CASSVVGVNQETQYF.

This chain links TRBV6-6 with TRBJ2-2, with no clear D. Germline loops: CDR1 MNHNY, CDR2 SVGAGI (reference sequence). Trimming left V 2 bases short and J 0 bases short, with 4 bases between. CDR3 length: 14 residues. The CDR3 coding sequence is TGTGCCAGCAGTTACGAGCCGAACACCGGGGAGCTGTTTTTT. Its translation is CASSYEPNTGELFF.

This chain links TRBV5-1 with TRBJ2-4; a possible D gene is TRBD1 (6 bases). The CDR3 length is 13 residues. Germline values: CDR1 SGHRS, CDR2 YFSETQ. Trimming removed 4 bases from V and 1 base from J, with 6 bases in between. CDR3 amino acids: CASSDRAKNIQYF. The CDR3 DNA is TGCGCCAGCAGCGACAGGGCCAAAAACATTCAGTACTTC.

The J gene is TRBJ2-1, the V gene TRBV19; 11 bases are a match to TRBD2. This CDR3 has 15 amino acids. The junction had 5 bases not matched to a gene; V was cut back by 2 bases and J by 8 bases. Germline loops: CDR1 LNHDA, CDR2 SQIVND (reference sequence). This CDR3 reads CASSIIAGGPDEQFF. CDR3 nucleotides: TGTGCCAGTAGTATAATAGCGGGAGGGCCGGATGAGCAGTTCTTC. Using reference TRBV19 and TRBJ2-1 for the parts outside the CDR3, the full variable domain is DGGITQSPKYLFRKEGQNVTLSCEQNLNHDAMYWYRQDPGQGLRLIYYSQIVNDFQKGDIAEGYSVSREKKESFPLTVTSAQKNPTAFYLCASSIIAGGPDEQFFGPGTRLTVL.

This clone was seen just once. The chain uses TRBV4-1 and TRBJ2-5; 10 positions match TRBD2. This CDR3 region has 18 residues. Germline-derived CDR1 and CDR2 are MGHRA and YSYEKL. With V trimmed by 1 base and J by 6 bases, 14 bases remained unmatched. The CDR3 loop is CASSQVTSGKQQGQTQYF. The CDR3, as DNA: TGCGCCAGCAGCCAAGTAACTAGCGGGAAACAACAAGGTCAGACCCAGTACTTC.

The sample holds one count of this clone. This CDR3 is CASSPNFGQDRNYGYTF. The CDR3 region has the DNA TGTGCCAGCAGCCCGAATTTCGGGCAGGATAGGAACTATGGCTACACCTTC. V and J are TRBV7-9 and TRBJ1-2; D gene ambiguous. The CDR3 contains 17 residues. V lost 5 bases to trimming and J lost 2 bases, with 21 bases between them. CDR1 SEHNR and CDR2 FQNEAQ come from the germline V gene (reference sequence).

The chain employs TRBV2 and TRBJ1-1, with D perhaps matching TRBD1 (6 bases). Germline lookup yields CDR1 SNHLY and CDR2 FYNNEI. V was pared by 2 bases and J by 3 bases, with 10 bases between. There are 14 residues in the CDR3. As DNA, the CDR3 is TGTGCCAGCAGTGAAAACAGGGCGGACACTGAAGCTTTCTTT. It specifies CASSENRADTEAFF.

This clone was counted only a few times. V gene TRBV19 combines with J gene TRBJ1-1, with a possible D match to TRBD1 (5 bases). CDR3 length: 16 residues. V was trimmed by 3 bases and J by 5 bases, leaving 19 bases between them. Germline CDR1 is LNHDA and CDR2 is SQIVND (reference sequence). The CDR3 DNA reads as TGTGCCAGTAGTATCTGGAGGGGTGTAGGGGCGACTGAAGCTTTCTTT. It yields the protein CASSIWRGVGATEAFF. The full variable domain, rest sourced from reference TRBV19 and TRBJ1-1, is DGGITQSPKYLFRKEGQNVTLSCEQNLNHDAMYWYRQDPGQGLRLIYYSQIVNDFQKGDIAEGYSVSREKKESFPLTVTSAQKNPTAFYLCASSIWRGVGATEAFFGQGTRLTVV.

The chain links TRBV11-2 to TRBJ2-7; the D gene is possibly TRBD2 (5 bases). The germline CDR1 and CDR2 sequences are SGHAT and FQNNGV. Trimming removed 5 bases from V and 6 bases from J, with 11 bases in between. CDR3 length: 12 residues. In DNA, the CDR3 is TGTGCCAGCAGCCCTAGTGGGAGCGAGCAGTACTTC. Translating it yields CASSPSGSEQYF.

The chain uses TRBV5-8 and TRBJ2-7; D may be TRBD1 (6 bases). This CDR3 spans 14 amino acids. V was pared by 0 bases and J by 5 bases, with 12 bases between. CDR1 and CDR2 (germline): SGHTS, YDEGEE. The chain's CDR3 is CASSLAPQGNEQYF. In DNA, the CDR3 is TGTGCCAGCAGCTTGGCGCCCCAGGGGAACGAGCAGTACTTC. Together with reference TRBV5-8 and TRBJ2-7, the CDR3 gives the full variable domain: EAGVTQSPTHLIKTRGQQATLRCSPISGHTSVYWYQQALGLGLQFLLWYDEGEERNRGNFPPRFSGRQFPNYSSELNVNALELEDSALYLCASSLAPQGNEQYFGPGTRLTVT.

The chain couples TRBV30 to TRBJ1-4; no clear D. Germline assignment: CDR1 GTSNPN and CDR2 SVGIG (reference sequence). V was clipped by 2 bases and J by 7 bases, with 11 bases between them. This CDR3 is built from 13 residues. The CDR3: CAWSQTAGEKLFF. CDR3 DNA sequence: TGTGCCTGGAGTCAAACGGCCGGTGAAAAACTGTTTTTT.

The V call is TRBV5-1, the J call TRBJ1-1, with D tentatively TRBD1 (6 bases). Trimming cost V 4 bases and J 1 base, with 8 bases left between them. Germline V CDR1 and CDR2: SGHRS, YFSETQ. CDR3 length: 13 amino acids. The CDR3 sequence is CASSRDKNTEAFF. The DNA for the CDR3 is TGCGCCAGCAGCCGGGACAAGAACACTGAAGCTTTCTTT.

The genes are TRBV10-3 and TRBJ2-3; 7 nucleotides agree with TRBD2. The CDR3 runs to 15 residues. Germline CDR1 is ENHRY and CDR2 is SYGVKD. Trimming cost V 10 bases and J 1 base; bases outside gene matches: 11. CDR3 region: CATAWGGGGTDTQYF. Written as DNA, the CDR3 is TGTGCCACCGCCTGGGGCGGGGGAGGCACAGATACGCAGTATTTT.

The chain joins TRBV5-1 to TRBJ1-2; 8 positions match TRBD1. The V and J ends lost 4 bases and 8 bases, in that order; junction bases with no gene match: 7. Germline loops: CDR1 SGHRS, CDR2 YFSETQ. The CDR3 totals 13 residues. CDR3: CASSPQGVEGYTF. The CDR3, as DNA: TGCGCCAGCAGCCCACAGGGGGTTGAAGGCTACACCTTC.

This chain uses TRBV2 with TRBJ2-7; D gene unclear. Germline V gene sequence: CDR1 SNHLY, CDR2 FYNNEI. V dropped 7 bases and J dropped 2 bases, with 9 bases sitting between them. This CDR3 has 12 residues. CDR3 loop: CASKYRAYEQYF. The CDR3 DNA reads TGTGCCAGCAAGTATAGGGCCTACGAGCAGTACTTC.

The chain employs TRBV21-1 and TRBJ1-4; the table's D call, TRBD1, was not checked against the DNA. TRBV21-1 is a known pseudogene. The CDR3 contains 17 residues. The DNA for the CDR3 is TGTGCCAGCAGCAAAGTGGGACAGGGGCCCGTTTTGGGAAAACTGTTTTTT. It encodes CASSKVGQGPVLGKLFF.

The chain has TRBV5-1 and TRBJ2-1; the match to TRBD2 covers 12 bases. J gave up 9 bases and V 7 bases, and 11 bases lay outside the gene matches. The germline CDR1 and CDR2 sequences are SGHRS and YFSETQ. The length of the CDR3 is 15 residues. CDR3 amino acids: CASDPSGGARGEQFF. The CDR3 nucleotides read TGCGCCAGCGACCCTAGCGGGGGGGCCCGGGGTGAGCAGTTCTTC.